This T cell receptor beta chain was obtained from a study of cytomegalovirus exposure and HLA in healthy donors. Only in-frame clones appear in the TCRdb table, and some are missing; sequencing was by immunoSEQ multiplex PCR. This table holds over 110,000 clones, 84% found once. The CDR3 sequence is 13 residues long. Looked up from germline, CDR1 is SGHRS and CDR2 is YFSETQ. Trimming stripped 2 bases from V and 3 bases from J, with 6 bases between. Sequenced sample: PBMCs. This clonotype originated in a woman aged 25 to 39 in good health and CMV-seronegative. J is TRBJ1-5 and V is TRBV5-1; D gene uncertain. The CDR3 here is CASSFGFNQPQHF. CDR3 nucleotide sequence: TGCGCCAGCAGCTTCGGGTTCAATCAGCCCCAGCATTTT. The full variable domain, completed using reference TRBV5-1 and TRBJ1-5, is KAGVTQTPRYLIKTRGQQVTLSCSPISGHRSVSWYQQTPGQGLQFLFEYFSETQRNKGNFPGRFSGRQFSNSRSEMNVSTLELGDSALYLCASSFGFNQPQHFGDGTRLSIL.